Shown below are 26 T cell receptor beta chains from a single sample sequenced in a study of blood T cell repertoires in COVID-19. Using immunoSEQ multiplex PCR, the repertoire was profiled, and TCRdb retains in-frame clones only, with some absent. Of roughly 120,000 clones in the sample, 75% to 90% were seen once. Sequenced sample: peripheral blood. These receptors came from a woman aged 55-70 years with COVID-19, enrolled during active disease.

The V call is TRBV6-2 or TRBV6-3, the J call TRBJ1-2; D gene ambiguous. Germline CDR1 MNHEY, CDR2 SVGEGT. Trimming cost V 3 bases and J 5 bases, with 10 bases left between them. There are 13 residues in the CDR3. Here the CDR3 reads CASSYTTEYGYTF. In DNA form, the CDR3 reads TGTGCCAGCAGTTATACTACCGAGTATGGCTACACCTTC.

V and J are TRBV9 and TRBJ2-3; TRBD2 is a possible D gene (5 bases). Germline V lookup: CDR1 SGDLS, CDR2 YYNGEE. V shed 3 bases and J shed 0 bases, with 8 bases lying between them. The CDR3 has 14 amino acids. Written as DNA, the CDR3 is TGTGCCAGCAGCGGCAGGACTAGCACAGATACGCAGTATTTT. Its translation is CASSGRTSTDTQYF.

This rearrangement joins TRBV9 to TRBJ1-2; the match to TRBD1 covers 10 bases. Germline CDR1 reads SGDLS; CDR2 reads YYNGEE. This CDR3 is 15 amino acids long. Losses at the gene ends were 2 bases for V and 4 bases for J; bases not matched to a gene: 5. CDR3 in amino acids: CASSVRDRGSYGYTF. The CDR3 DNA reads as TGTGCCAGCAGCGTGAGGGACAGGGGATCCTATGGCTACACCTTC. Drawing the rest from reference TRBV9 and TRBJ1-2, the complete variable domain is DSGVTQTPKHLITATGQRVTLRCSPRSGDLSVYWYQQSLDQGLQFLIQYYNGEERAKGNILERFSAQQFPDLHSELNLSSLELGDSALYFCASSVRDRGSYGYTFGSGTRLTVV.

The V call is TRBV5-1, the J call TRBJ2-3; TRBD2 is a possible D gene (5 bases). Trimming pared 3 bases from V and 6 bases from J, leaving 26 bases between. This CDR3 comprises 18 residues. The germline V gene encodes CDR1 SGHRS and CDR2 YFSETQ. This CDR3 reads CASSYTALAGRKVDTQYF. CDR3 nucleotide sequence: TGCGCCAGCAGCTACACTGCCCTCGCTGGGAGAAAGGTGGATACGCAGTATTTT.

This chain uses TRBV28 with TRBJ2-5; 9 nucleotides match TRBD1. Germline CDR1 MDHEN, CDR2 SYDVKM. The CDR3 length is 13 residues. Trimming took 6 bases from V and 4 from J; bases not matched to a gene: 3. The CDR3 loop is CASRRTGVETQYF. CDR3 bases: TGTGCCAGCAGACGGACAGGGGTAGAGACCCAGTACTTC.

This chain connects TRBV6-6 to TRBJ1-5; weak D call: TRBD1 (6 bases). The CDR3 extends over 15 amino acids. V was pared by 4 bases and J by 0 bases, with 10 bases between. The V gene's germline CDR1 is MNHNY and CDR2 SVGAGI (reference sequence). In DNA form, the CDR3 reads TGTGCCAGCAGTTCAGGGGATGATAGCAATCAGCCCCAGCATTTT. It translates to CASSSGDDSNQPQHF.

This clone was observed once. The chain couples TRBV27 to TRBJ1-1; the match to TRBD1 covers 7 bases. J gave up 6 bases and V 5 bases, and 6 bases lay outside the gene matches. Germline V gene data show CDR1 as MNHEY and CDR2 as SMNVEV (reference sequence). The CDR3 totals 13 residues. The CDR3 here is CASSPWDRPEAFF. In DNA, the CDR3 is TGTGCCAGCAGTCCATGGGACAGACCTGAAGCTTTCTTT.

The CDR3 here is CASSKEVGGQGRAADTQYF. In DNA, the CDR3 is TGTGCCAGCAGCAAAGAGGTTGGGGGACAGGGGCGGGCTGCAGATACGCAGTATTTT. V usage is TRBV21-1 and J usage is TRBJ2-3; the table gives TRBD1 as D, unverified against the DNA. TRBV21-1 is described as a pseudogene. The CDR3 length is 19 residues.

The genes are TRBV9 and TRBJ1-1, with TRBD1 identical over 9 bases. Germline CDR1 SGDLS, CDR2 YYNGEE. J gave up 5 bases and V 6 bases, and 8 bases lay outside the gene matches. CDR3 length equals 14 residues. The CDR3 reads CASTPTGGLTEAFF. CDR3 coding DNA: TGTGCCAGCACCCCGACAGGGGGATTAACTGAAGCTTTCTTT.

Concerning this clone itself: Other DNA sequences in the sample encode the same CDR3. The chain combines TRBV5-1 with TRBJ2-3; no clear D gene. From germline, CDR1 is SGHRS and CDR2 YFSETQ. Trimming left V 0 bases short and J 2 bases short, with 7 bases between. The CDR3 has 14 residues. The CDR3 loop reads CASSLAGSTDTQYF. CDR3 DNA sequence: TGCGCCAGCAGCTTGGCCGGGTCCACAGATACGCAGTATTTT.

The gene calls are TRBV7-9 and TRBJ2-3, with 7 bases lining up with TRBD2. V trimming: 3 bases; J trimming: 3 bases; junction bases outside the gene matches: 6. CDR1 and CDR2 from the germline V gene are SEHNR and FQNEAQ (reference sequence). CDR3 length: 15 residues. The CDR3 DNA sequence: TGTGCCAGCAGCTTCCAGGGCGGGGGTACAGATACGCAGTATTTT. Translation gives CASSFQGGGTDTQYF.

The CDR3 reads CASSFISGANVLTF. CDR3 DNA: TGTGCCAGCAGCTTTATCTCTGGGGCCAACGTCCTGACTTTC. The chain is built from TRBV5-8 and TRBJ2-6; no clear D gene. The CDR3 extends over 14 amino acids. CDR1 is SGHTS, CDR2 YDEGEE, per germline. V lost 2 bases to trimming and J lost 0 bases, with 3 bases between them.

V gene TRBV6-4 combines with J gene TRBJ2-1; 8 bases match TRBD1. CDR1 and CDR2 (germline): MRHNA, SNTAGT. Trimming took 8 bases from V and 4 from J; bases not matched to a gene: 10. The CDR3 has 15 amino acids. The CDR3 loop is CASAPDRELYNEQFF. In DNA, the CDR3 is TGTGCCAGCGCTCCGGACAGGGAACTATACAATGAGCAGTTCTTC.

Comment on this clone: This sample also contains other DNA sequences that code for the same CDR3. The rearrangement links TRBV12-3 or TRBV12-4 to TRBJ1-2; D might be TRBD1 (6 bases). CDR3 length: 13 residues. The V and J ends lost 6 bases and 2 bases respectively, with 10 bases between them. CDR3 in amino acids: CASSLQGNYGYTF. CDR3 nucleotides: TGTGCCAGCAGCCTACAGGGCAACTATGGCTACACCTTC.

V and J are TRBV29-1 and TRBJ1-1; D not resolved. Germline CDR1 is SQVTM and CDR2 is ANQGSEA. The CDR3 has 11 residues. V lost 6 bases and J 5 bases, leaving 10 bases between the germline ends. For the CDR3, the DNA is TGCAGCGTCACGCGGGGTACTGAAGCTTTCTTT. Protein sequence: CSVTRGTEAFF.

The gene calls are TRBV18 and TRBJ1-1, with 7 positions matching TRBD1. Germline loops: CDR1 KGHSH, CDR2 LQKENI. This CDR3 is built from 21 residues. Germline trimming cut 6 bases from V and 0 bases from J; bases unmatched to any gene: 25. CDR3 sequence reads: CASSTLTGVRALGSMNTEAFF. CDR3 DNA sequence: TGTGCCAGCTCCACCCTTACAGGGGTGCGTGCTTTAGGAAGCATGAACACTGAAGCTTTCTTT.

The CDR3 DNA reads TGTGCCAGCAGCTACCCGGGGGGGGAAGAGACCCAGTACTTC. Amino acid sequence: CASSYPGGEETQYF. The J gene is TRBJ2-5, the V gene TRBV5-4; TRBD2 agrees at 8 bases. The CDR3 loop spans 14 amino acids. The J segment lost 3 bases and the V segment lost 3 bases, leaving 4 bases of the junction unmatched. Looked up from germline, CDR1 is SGHNT and CDR2 is YYREEE (reference sequence).

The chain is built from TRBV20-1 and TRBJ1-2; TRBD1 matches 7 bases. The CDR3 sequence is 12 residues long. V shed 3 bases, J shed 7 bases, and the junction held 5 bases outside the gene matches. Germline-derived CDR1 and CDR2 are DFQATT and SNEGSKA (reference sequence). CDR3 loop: CSASNRGLGYTF. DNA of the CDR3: TGCAGTGCTAGTAACAGGGGACTTGGCTACACCTTC.

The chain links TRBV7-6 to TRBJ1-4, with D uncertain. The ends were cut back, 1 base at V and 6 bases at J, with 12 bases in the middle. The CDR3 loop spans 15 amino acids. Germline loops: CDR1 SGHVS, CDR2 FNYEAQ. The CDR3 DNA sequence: TGTGCCAGCAGCTTAGATGCCATACCGGATGAAAAACTGTTTTTT. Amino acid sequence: CASSLDAIPDEKLFF.

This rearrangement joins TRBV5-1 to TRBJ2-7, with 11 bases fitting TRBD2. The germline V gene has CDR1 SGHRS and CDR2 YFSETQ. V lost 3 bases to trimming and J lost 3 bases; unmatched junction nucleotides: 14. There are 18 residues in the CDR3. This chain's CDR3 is CASSSGPSGGTSGYEQYF. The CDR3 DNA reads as TGCGCCAGCAGCTCTGGTCCTAGCGGGGGGACCAGTGGCTACGAGCAGTACTTC. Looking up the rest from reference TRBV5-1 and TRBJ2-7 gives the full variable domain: KAGVTQTPRYLIKTRGQQVTLSCSPISGHRSVSWYQQTPGQGLQFLFEYFSETQRNKGNFPGRFSGRQFSNSRSEMNVSTLELGDSALYLCASSSGPSGGTSGYEQYFGPGTRLTVT.

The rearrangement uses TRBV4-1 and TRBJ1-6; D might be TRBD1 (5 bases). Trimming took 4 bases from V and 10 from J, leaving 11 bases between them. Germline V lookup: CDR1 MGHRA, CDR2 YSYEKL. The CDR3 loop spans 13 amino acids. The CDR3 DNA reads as TGCGCCAGCAGCCCTCCCGGGGGATCACCCCTCCACTTT. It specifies CASSPPGGSPLHF.

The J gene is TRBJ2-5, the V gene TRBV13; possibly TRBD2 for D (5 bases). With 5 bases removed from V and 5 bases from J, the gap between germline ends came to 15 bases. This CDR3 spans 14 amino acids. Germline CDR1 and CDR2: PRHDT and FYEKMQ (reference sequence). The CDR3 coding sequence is TGTGCCAGCAGCGCCAATAACCGAGGGGAGACCCAGTACTTC. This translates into CASSANNRGETQYF.

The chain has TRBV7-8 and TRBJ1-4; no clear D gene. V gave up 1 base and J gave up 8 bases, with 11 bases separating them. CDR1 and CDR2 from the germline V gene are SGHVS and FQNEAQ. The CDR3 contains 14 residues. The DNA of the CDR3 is TGTGCCAGCAGCTTAGGCCGGGGTTGGGAAAAACTGTTTTTT. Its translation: CASSLGRGWEKLFF.

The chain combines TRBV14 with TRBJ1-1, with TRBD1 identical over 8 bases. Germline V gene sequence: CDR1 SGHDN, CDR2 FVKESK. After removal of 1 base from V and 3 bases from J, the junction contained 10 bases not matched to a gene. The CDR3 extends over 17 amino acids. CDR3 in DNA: TGTGCCAGCAGCCAAGTAGCATCGACAGGGGTCGACACTGAAGCTTTCTTT. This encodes CASSQVASTGVDTEAFF.

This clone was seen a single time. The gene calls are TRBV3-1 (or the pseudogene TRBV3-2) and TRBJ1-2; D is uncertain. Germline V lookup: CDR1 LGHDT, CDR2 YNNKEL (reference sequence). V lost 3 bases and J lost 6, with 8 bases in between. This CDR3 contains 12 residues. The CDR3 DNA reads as TGTGCCAGCAGCCAGGGTGAGGATGGCTACACCTTC. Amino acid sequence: CASSQGEDGYTF.

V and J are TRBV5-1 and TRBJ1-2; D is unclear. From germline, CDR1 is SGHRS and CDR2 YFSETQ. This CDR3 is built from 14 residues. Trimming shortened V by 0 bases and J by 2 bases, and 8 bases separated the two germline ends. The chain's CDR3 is CASSLESLNYGYTF. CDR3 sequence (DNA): TGCGCCAGCAGCTTGGAATCGCTAAACTATGGCTACACCTTC.